This is a list of T cell receptor beta chains from one sample in a study of blood T cell repertoires in COVID-19. Data came from immunoSEQ multiplex PCR; TCRdb stores just in-frame clones and leaves some out. The sample yields around 230,000 clones, 65% to 85% seen once. Sequences were obtained from peripheral blood. Receptors originate from a woman over 75 with acute or convalescent COVID-19. Each CDR3 is given without its conserved first and last residue. D genes are given only for firm matches. Rows may omit the clone size; those that give it use once, few, many or a size class.

v_call: TRBV6-6; clone_size: -; j_call: TRBJ2-2; d_call: -; cdr3_aa: ASSYSATGELF
v_call: TRBV28; clone_size: -; j_call: TRBJ2-1; d_call: TRBD2; cdr3_aa: ASSEPTSGSLYEQF
v_call: TRBV6-5; clone_size: -; j_call: TRBJ1-3; d_call: -; cdr3_aa: ASSGLGSGNTIY
v_call: TRBV13; clone_size: few; j_call: TRBJ2-1; d_call: TRBD2; cdr3_aa: ASSLSLAGGLRSYNEQF
v_call: TRBV27; clone_size: -; j_call: TRBJ1-5; d_call: TRBD1; cdr3_aa: ASSLSIGTGYNQPQH
v_call: TRBV30; clone_size: -; j_call: TRBJ1-6; d_call: TRBD1; cdr3_aa: AWSPGQVVSPLH
v_call: TRBV5-1; clone_size: -; j_call: TRBJ2-2; d_call: -; cdr3_aa: ASSILGRLQNTGELF
v_call: TRBV5-6; clone_size: once; j_call: TRBJ2-3; d_call: -; cdr3_aa: ASTRSTEVPSADTQY
v_call: TRBV5-4; clone_size: few; j_call: TRBJ1-6; d_call: -; cdr3_aa: ASRNQGPGNSPLH
v_call: TRBV6-5; clone_size: -; j_call: TRBJ2-2; d_call: -; cdr3_aa: ASSYREITGELF
v_call: TRBV5-6; clone_size: -; j_call: TRBJ1-1; d_call: -; cdr3_aa: ASSPLGGTEAF
v_call: TRBV5-1; clone_size: -; j_call: TRBJ2-5; d_call: TRBD2; cdr3_aa: ASSLIAGEGETQY
v_call: TRBV14; clone_size: -; j_call: TRBJ2-3; d_call: -; cdr3_aa: ASSQVGSTDTQY
v_call: TRBV2; clone_size: -; j_call: TRBJ2-7; d_call: TRBD2; cdr3_aa: ASTEEGLAGTEQY
v_call: TRBV19; clone_size: -; j_call: TRBJ2-3; d_call: TRBD2; cdr3_aa: ASSIAGGGTDTQY
v_call: TRBV7-9; clone_size: -; j_call: TRBJ1-1; d_call: TRBD1; cdr3_aa: ASSPTGTGTEAF
v_call: TRBV3-1/TRBV3-2; clone_size: -; j_call: TRBJ1-3; d_call: TRBD1; cdr3_aa: ASSPGQGSSGNTIY
v_call: TRBV6-6; clone_size: -; j_call: TRBJ2-7; d_call: -; cdr3_aa: ASSTGQTLSSYEQY
v_call: TRBV7-2; clone_size: -; j_call: TRBJ2-7; d_call: TRBD2; cdr3_aa: ASSQGGGGTPYEQY
v_call: TRBV6-5; clone_size: -; j_call: TRBJ1-2; d_call: -; cdr3_aa: ASRTEIFYGYT
v_call: TRBV18; clone_size: -; j_call: TRBJ2-7; d_call: TRBD1; cdr3_aa: ASSPAGQGARGEQY
v_call: TRBV2; clone_size: -; j_call: TRBJ2-1; d_call: -; cdr3_aa: ASSDGGGSYNEQF
v_call: TRBV29-1; clone_size: -; j_call: TRBJ1-1; d_call: -; cdr3_aa: SVELTASSEAF
v_call: TRBV5-1; clone_size: few; j_call: TRBJ2-3; d_call: TRBD2; cdr3_aa: ASSPGDYYTDTQY
v_call: TRBV21-1; clone_size: -; j_call: TRBJ2-2; d_call: -; cdr3_aa: ASSKQTRTGPFADTGELF
v_call: TRBV6-5; clone_size: -; j_call: TRBJ2-5; d_call: TRBD1; cdr3_aa: ASRDRDSQETQY
v_call: TRBV2; clone_size: -; j_call: TRBJ1-6; d_call: -; cdr3_aa: ASSEQGRSSYNSPLH
v_call: TRBV7-2; clone_size: -; j_call: TRBJ2-3; d_call: TRBD2; cdr3_aa: ASSRSGGGTDTQY
v_call: TRBV4-1; clone_size: -; j_call: TRBJ1-2; d_call: -; cdr3_aa: ASSQDPFNYGYT
v_call: TRBV12-3/TRBV12-4; clone_size: -; j_call: TRBJ1-1; d_call: -; cdr3_aa: ASSFQYTEAF
v_call: TRBV2; clone_size: once; j_call: TRBJ1-5; d_call: -; cdr3_aa: ASTREGSSNQPQH
v_call: TRBV5-1; clone_size: few; j_call: TRBJ2-5; d_call: -; cdr3_aa: ASSGERGSQETQY
v_call: TRBV5-6; clone_size: -; j_call: TRBJ2-2; d_call: TRBD2; cdr3_aa: ASSLMREANTGELF
v_call: TRBV4-1; clone_size: few; j_call: TRBJ2-7; d_call: TRBD2; cdr3_aa: ASSQEASGRYGEQY
v_call: TRBV6-1; clone_size: -; j_call: TRBJ1-4; d_call: -; cdr3_aa: ASSENRGGSEKLF
v_call: TRBV18; clone_size: once; j_call: TRBJ1-4; d_call: TRBD1; cdr3_aa: ASSRNAGTGINEKLF
v_call: TRBV19; clone_size: -; j_call: TRBJ2-7; d_call: -; cdr3_aa: ASTVTWDTAYEQY
v_call: TRBV2; clone_size: few; j_call: TRBJ1-1; d_call: TRBD1; cdr3_aa: ASSEGDRGSTEAF
v_call: TRBV6-4; clone_size: -; j_call: TRBJ1-2; d_call: -; cdr3_aa: ASRGTAAHYGYT
v_call: TRBV19; clone_size: once; j_call: TRBJ1-5; d_call: TRBD1; cdr3_aa: ASSLTGGSQPQH
v_call: TRBV6-5; clone_size: -; j_call: TRBJ1-1; d_call: -; cdr3_aa: ASSSSYGTEAF
v_call: TRBV3-1/TRBV3-2; clone_size: -; j_call: TRBJ1-1; d_call: -; cdr3_aa: ASSSTGNTEAF
v_call: TRBV3-1/TRBV3-2; clone_size: once; j_call: TRBJ1-2; d_call: -; cdr3_aa: ASSQSGSYGYT
v_call: TRBV5-1; clone_size: -; j_call: TRBJ1-2; d_call: TRBD1; cdr3_aa: ASSSGDSYGYT
v_call: TRBV29-1; clone_size: -; j_call: TRBJ2-3; d_call: -; cdr3_aa: SVLLPPTTDTQY
v_call: TRBV27; clone_size: -; j_call: TRBJ1-6; d_call: -; cdr3_aa: ASTNRDSPLH
v_call: TRBV4-1; clone_size: -; j_call: TRBJ2-5; d_call: -; cdr3_aa: ASSQDLAGETQY
v_call: TRBV2; clone_size: -; j_call: TRBJ1-1; d_call: -; cdr3_aa: ASSENLGASTEAF
v_call: TRBV7-2; clone_size: -; j_call: TRBJ2-7; d_call: TRBD2; cdr3_aa: ASSQGTSGRSYEQY
v_call: TRBV3-1/TRBV3-2; clone_size: -; j_call: TRBJ2-5; d_call: -; cdr3_aa: ASSPGPAETQY
v_call: TRBV19; clone_size: -; j_call: TRBJ2-2; d_call: TRBD1; cdr3_aa: ASSSPGGQGNTGELF
v_call: TRBV27; clone_size: -; j_call: TRBJ1-2; d_call: -; cdr3_aa: ASSLRESYGYT
v_call: TRBV5-4; clone_size: once; j_call: TRBJ2-1; d_call: -; cdr3_aa: ASSLRLASYNEQF